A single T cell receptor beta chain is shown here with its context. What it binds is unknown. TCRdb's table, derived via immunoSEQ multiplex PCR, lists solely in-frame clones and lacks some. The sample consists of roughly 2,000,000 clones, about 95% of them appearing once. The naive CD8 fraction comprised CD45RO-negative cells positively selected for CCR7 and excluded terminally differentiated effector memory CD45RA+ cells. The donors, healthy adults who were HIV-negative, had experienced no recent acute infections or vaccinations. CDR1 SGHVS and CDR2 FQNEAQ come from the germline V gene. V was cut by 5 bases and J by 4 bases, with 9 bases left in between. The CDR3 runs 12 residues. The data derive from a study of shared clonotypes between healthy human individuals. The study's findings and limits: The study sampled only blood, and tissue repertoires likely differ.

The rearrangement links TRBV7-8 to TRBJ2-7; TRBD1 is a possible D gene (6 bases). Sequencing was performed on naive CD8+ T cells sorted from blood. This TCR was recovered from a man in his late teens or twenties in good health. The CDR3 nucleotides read TGTGCCAGCAGCGAAACAGGGTACGAGCAGTACTTC. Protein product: CASSETGYEQYF.